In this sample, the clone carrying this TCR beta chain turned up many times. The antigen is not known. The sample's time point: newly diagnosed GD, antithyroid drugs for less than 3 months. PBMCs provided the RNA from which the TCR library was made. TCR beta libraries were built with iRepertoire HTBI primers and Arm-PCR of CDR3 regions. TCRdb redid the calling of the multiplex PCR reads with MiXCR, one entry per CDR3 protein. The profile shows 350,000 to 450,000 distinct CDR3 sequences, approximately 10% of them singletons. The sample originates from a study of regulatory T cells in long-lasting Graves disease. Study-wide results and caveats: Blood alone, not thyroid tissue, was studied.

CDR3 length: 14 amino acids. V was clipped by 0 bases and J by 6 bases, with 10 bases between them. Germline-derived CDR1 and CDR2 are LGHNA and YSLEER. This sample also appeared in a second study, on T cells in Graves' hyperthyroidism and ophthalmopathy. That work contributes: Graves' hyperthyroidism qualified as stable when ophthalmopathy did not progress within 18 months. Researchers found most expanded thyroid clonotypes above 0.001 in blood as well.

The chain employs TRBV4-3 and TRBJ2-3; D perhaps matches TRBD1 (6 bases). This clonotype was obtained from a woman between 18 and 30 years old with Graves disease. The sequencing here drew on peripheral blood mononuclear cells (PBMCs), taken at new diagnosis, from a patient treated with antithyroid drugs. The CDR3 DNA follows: TGCGCCAGCAGCCAAGAACCTGGGGGCGATACGCAGTATTTT. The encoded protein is CASSQEPGGDTQYF.